There are many counts of the clone carrying this T cell receptor (beta chain). CDR3 length: 15 amino acids. Germline V lookup: CDR1 MGHDK, CDR2 SYGVNS. V lost 1 base and J 0 bases, leaving 9 bases between the germline ends. From roughly 390 ng of RNA, a library with molecular barcoded alpha/delta and beta/gamma adaptors was made. MiXCR was run by TCRdb on the reads, yielding one entry per CDR3 protein. The sample has around 41,000 distinct CDR3 sequences, roughly 15% seen once; the top ten hold around 18%. This specimen comes from a study of read filtering for tumor transcriptome and immune sequencing.

The receptor was derived from a donor over 35 with multiple myeloma. Input material: a population of CD138-negative cells sorted from bone marrow. The rearrangement uses TRBV25-1 and TRBJ1-1; D uncertain. CDR3 protein: CASSESTLMNTEAFF. The CDR3 nucleotides are TGTGCCAGCAGTGAATCCACACTCATGAACACTGAAGCTTTCTTT.